Reported below is one T cell receptor beta chain. There are 16 residues in the CDR3. Looked up from germline, CDR1 is MDHEN and CDR2 is SYDVKM. Trimming at V came to 6 bases and at J to 6 bases, leaving 16 bases not matched to a gene. Across 20 to 25 US areas, participants ranged in age from about 18 to 90 years. Donors of Cohort 3 who recovered were those that had two negative PCRs, clearance, or symptom resolution. In the authors' methods: Cell counts per sample came from amplifying reference gene primers. Assay: immunoSEQ multiplex PCR; the TCRdb copy retains only in-frame clones and omits some. V and J calls and clone size are those listed in that table; D and trimming were worked out from the DNA. The sample includes hundreds of thousands of clones, over 75% seen only once; the top ten take over 0.95%. This entry comes from a study of blood T cell repertoires in COVID-19.

The sequenced material came from PBMCs or T cells enriched from blood (not recorded which). The source is a man aged 18 to 30 who had recovered from COVID-19. J is TRBJ1-2 and V is TRBV28, with 7 bases that match TRBD1. DNA of the CDR3: TGTGCCAGCAGCCGCGGACAGGCGGCGGGTCTTAATGGCTACACCTTC. It is translated as CASSRGQAAGLNGYTF.